This T cell receptor beta chain was identified in a study of blood T cell repertoires in COVID-19. Trimming shortened V by 3 bases and J by 5 bases, and 11 bases separated the two germline ends. The V gene's germline CDR1 is MDHEN and CDR2 SYDVKM. There are 14 residues in the CDR3. This clone was counted between two and nine times. Produced via immunoSEQ multiplex PCR; TCRdb's table is partial and in-frame only. The sample yields tens of thousands of clones, approximately 84% seen once. A Seattle source enrolled patients during active infection and followed them longitudinally. J is TRBJ1-5 and V is TRBV28; D is uncertain. This receptor was taken from a man in his 70s with COVID-19, enrolled during active disease. The sequenced material came from peripheral blood. The CDR3 loop is CASSFFLTDQPQHF. The CDR3, as DNA: TGTGCCAGCAGTTTCTTCCTAACCGATCAGCCCCAGCATTTT.